The source of this TCR beta chain is a study of blood T cell repertoires in COVID-19. Whole-study context: Acute and convalescent COVID-19 specimens originated in the United States, Italy and Spain. Sources were T cells, B-cell-depleted T cells, or PBMCs; the material itself was cDNA or gDNA.

Assay: immunoSEQ multiplex PCR; the TCRdb copy retains only in-frame clones and omits some. The sample records approximately 160,000 clones, 70% to 90% being singletons. Trimming removed 7 bases from V and 7 bases from J, with 14 bases in between. The germline V gene has CDR1 LNHDA and CDR2 SQIVND (reference sequence). The CDR3 has 13 residues. This clonotype was sampled from a man aged 50-60 years with active or convalescent COVID-19. Sequenced sample: peripheral blood. This sequence joins TRBV19 and TRBJ1-5; D call uncertain. CDR3 coding DNA: TGTGCCAGTACCCAAACCCTGCGGCAGCCCCAGCATTTT. Amino acid sequence: CASTQTLRQPQHF.